This note documents a single T cell receptor beta chain sequence. This sample is part of a study of blood T cell repertoires in COVID-19. Cohort 3 recovered donors had two negative PCRs, clearance, or symptom resolution. This CDR3 has 13 amino acids. Between the trimmed V and J ends, which lost 8 bases and 2 bases, there was a span of 11 bases. Germline lookup yields CDR1 LNHDA and CDR2 SQIVND (reference sequence). Profiling relied on immunoSEQ multiplex PCR, and the TCRdb table lists in-frame clones only, not all of them. The sample gives 400,000 to 450,000 clones, 80% to 90% of which show up once; about 1.1% is in the top ten.

Sequencing input: PBMCs or T cells enriched from blood (not recorded which). The receptor's source is a young man who had recovered from COVID-19. The rearrangement uses TRBV19 and TRBJ2-3, with D uncertain. In nucleotides, the CDR3 is TGTGCCAGTTCGTTGCAGTACACAGATACGCAGTATTTT. Encoded protein: CASSLQYTDTQYF.